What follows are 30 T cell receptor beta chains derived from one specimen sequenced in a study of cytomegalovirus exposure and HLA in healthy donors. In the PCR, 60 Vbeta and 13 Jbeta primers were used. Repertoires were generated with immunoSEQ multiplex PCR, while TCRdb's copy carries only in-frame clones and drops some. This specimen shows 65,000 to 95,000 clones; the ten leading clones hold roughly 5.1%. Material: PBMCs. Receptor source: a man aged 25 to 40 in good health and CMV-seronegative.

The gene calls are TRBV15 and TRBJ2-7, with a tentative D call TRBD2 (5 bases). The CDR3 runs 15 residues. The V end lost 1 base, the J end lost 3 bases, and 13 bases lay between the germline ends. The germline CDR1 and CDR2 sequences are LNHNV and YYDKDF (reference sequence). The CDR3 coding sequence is TGTGCCACCAGCAGAGGAGGGTCTCTTCTCTACGAGCAGTACTTC. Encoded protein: CATSRGGSLLYEQYF.

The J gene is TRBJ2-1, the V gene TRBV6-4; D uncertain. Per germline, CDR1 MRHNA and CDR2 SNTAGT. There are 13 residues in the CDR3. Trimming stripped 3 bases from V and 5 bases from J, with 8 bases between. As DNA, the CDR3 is TGTGCCAGCAGTGAGTCTACCCACAATGAGCAGTTCTTC. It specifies CASSESTHNEQFF.

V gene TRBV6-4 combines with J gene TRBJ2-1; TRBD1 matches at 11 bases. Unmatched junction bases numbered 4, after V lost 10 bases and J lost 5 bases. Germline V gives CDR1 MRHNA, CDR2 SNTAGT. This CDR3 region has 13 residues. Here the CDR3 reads CATGQGANNEQFF. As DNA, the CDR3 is TGTGCCACCGGACAGGGGGCTAACAATGAGCAGTTCTTC.

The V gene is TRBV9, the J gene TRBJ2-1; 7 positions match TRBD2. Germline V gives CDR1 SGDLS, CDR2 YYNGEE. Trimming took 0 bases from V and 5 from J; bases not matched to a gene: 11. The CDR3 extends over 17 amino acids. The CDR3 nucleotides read TGTGCCAGCAGCGTAGAGTCCCCTAGCGGCTACAACAATGAGCAGTTCTTC. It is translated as CASSVESPSGYNNEQFF.

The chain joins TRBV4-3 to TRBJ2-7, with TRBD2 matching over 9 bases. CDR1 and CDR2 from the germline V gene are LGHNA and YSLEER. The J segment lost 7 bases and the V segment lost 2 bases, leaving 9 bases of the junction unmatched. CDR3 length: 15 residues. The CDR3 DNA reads TGCGCCAGCAGCCAAATGGCGGGAGGGCCCGAAGAGCAGTACTTC. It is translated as CASSQMAGGPEEQYF.

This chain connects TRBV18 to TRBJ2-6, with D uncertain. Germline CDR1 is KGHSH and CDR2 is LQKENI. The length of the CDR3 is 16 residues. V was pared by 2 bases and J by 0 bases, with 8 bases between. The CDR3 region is CASSPLGSSGANVLTF. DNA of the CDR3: TGTGCCAGCTCACCATTGGGCAGCTCTGGGGCCAACGTCCTGACTTTC.

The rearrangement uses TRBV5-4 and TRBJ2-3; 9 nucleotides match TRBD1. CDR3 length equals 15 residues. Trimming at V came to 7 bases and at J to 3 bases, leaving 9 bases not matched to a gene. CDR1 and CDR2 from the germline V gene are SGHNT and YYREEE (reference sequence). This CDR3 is CASALDRGVTDTQYF. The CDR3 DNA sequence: TGTGCCAGCGCCTTGGACAGGGGCGTGACAGATACGCAGTATTTT.

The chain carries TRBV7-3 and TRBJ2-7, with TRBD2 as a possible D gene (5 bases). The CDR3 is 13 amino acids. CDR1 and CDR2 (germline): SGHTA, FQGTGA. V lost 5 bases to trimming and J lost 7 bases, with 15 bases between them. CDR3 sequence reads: CASSQGPTNEQYF. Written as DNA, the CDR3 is TGTGCCAGCAGCCAAGGGCCGACTAATGAGCAGTACTTC.

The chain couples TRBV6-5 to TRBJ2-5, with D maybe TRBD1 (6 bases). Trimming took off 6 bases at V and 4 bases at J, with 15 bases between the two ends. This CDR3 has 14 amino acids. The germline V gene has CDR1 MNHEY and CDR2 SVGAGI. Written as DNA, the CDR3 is TGTGCCAGCAGCCCCCGGACAGTCGGAGAGACCCAGTACTTC. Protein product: CASSPRTVGETQYF.

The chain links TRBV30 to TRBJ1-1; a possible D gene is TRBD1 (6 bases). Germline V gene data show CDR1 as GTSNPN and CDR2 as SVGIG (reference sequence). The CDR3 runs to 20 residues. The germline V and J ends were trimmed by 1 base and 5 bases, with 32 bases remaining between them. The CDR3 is CAWSGIRVTGHYSGGTEAFF. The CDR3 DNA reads TGTGCCTGGAGTGGAATCAGGGTTACGGGACATTATTCCGGGGGGACTGAAGCTTTCTTT.

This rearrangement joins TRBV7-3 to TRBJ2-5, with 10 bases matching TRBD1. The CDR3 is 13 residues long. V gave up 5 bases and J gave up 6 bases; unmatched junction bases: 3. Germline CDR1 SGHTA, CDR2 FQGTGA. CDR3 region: CASSAGQGKTQYF. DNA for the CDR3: TGTGCCAGCAGCGCGGGACAGGGGAAGACCCAGTACTTC.

The CDR3 DNA follows: TGTGCCAGCAGCGTAGGGGGGGGGCAGGATCAGCCCCAGCATTTT. Translation gives CASSVGGGQDQPQHF. The chain recombines TRBV9 with TRBJ1-5; possible D gene TRBD1, 6 bases. Germline V CDR1 and CDR2: SGDLS, YYNGEE. Trimming left V 0 bases short and J 5 bases short, with 12 bases between. The CDR3 sequence is 15 residues long.

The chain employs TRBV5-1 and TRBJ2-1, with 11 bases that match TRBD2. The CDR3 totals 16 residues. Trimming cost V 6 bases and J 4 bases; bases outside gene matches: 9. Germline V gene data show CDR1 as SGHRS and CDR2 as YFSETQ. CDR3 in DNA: TGCGCCAGCACGTCTCGGGGGACTAGCGGTTACAATGAGCAGTTCTTC. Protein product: CASTSRGTSGYNEQFF.

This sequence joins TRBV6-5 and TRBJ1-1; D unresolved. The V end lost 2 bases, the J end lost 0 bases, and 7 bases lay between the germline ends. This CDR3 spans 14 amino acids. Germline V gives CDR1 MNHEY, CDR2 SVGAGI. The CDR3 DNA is TGTGCCAGCAGTTACGCCGGGGTGAACACTGAAGCTTTCTTT. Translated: CASSYAGVNTEAFF.

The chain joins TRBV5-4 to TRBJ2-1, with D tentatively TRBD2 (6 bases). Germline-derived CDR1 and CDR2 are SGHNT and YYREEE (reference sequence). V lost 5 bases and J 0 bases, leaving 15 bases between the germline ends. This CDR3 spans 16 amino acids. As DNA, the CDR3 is TGTGCCAGCAGTACCGGGACTTCGAGCTCCTACAATGAGCAGTTCTTC. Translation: CASSTGTSSSYNEQFF.

The chain's CDR3 is CASSSRNSGNTIYF. CDR3 DNA sequence: TGTGCCAGCAGCTCGCGCAATAGTGGAAACACCATATATTTT. V usage is TRBV11-2 and J usage is TRBJ1-3, with D uncertain. V lost 4 bases and J lost 3, with 10 bases in between. Germline CDR1 is SGHAT and CDR2 is FQNNGV. The CDR3 consists of 14 residues.

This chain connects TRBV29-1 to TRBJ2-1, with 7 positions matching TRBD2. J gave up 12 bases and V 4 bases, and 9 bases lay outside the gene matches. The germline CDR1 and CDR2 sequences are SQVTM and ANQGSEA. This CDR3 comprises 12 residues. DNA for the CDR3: TGCAGCGTTGGGGAGGGCAAAGTGTCGCAGTTCTTC. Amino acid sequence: CSVGEGKVSQFF.

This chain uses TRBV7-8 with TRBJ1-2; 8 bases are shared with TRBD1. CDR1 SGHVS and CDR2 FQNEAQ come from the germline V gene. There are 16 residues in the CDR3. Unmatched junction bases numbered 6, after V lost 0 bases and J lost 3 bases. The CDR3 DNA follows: TGTGCCAGCAGCTTAGCCACCAGGGGGCAACACTATGGCTACACCTTC. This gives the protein CASSLATRGQHYGYTF.

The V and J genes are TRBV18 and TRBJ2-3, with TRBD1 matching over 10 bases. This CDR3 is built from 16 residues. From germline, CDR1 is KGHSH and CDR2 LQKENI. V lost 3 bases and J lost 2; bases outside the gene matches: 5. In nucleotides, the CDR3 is TGTGCCAGCTCACCCCGGACAGGGGGGGACACAGATACGCAGTATTTT. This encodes CASSPRTGGDTDTQYF. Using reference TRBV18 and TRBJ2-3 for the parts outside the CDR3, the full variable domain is NAGVMQNPRHLVRRRGQEARLRCSPMKGHSHVYWYRQLPEEGLKFMVYLQKENIIDESGMPKERFSAEFPKEGPSILRIQQVVRGDSAAYFCASSPRTGGDTDTQYFGPGTRLTVL.

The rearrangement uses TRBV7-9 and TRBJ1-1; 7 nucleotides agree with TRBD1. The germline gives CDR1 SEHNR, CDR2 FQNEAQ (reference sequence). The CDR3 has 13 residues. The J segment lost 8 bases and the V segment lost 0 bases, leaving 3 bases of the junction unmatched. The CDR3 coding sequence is TGTGCCAGCAGCTTAGCTAGGACAGGCGAAGCTTTCTTT. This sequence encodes CASSLARTGEAFF.

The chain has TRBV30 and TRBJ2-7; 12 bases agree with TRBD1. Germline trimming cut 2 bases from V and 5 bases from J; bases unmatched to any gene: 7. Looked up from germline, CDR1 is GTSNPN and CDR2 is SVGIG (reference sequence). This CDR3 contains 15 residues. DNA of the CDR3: TGTGCCTGGAGTCTCGGGACAGGGGGCCCAGACGAGCAGTACTTC. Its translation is CAWSLGTGGPDEQYF.

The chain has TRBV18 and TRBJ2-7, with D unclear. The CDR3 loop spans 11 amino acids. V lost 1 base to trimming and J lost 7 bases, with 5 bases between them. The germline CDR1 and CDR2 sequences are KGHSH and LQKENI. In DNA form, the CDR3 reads TGTGCCAGCTCACCACGCGAGGAGCAGTACTTC. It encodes CASSPREEQYF.

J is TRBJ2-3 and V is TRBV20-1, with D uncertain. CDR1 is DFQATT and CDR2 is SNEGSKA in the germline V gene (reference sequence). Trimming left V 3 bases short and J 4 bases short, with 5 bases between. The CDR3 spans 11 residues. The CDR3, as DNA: TGCAGTGCTAGCGTCGCAGATACGCAGTATTTT. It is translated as CSASVADTQYF.

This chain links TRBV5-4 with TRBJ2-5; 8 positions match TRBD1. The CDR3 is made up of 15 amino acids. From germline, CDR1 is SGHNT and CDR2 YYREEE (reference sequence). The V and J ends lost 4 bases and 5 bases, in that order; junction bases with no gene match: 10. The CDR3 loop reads CASSHGTGWSETQYF. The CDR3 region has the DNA TGTGCCAGCAGCCATGGGACAGGTTGGTCGGAGACCCAGTACTTC.

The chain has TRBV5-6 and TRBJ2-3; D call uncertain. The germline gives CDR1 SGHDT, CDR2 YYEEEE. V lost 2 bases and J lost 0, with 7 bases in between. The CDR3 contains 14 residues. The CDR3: CASSFTTSTDTQYF. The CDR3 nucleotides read TGTGCCAGCAGCTTTACTACTAGCACAGATACGCAGTATTTT.

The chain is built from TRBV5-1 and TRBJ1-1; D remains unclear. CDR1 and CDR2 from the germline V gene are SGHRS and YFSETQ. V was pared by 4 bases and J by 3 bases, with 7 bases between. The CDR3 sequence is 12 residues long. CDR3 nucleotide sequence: TGCGCCAGCAGCGAACAAGACACTGAAGCTTTCTTT. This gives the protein CASSEQDTEAFF.

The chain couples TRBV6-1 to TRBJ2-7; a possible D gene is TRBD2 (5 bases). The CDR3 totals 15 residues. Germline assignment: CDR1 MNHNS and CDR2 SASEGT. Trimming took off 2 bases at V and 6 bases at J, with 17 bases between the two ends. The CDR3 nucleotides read TGTGCCAGCAGTGAAAGTGTGGGCCTGGGGAGCGAGCAGTACTTC. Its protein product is CASSESVGLGSEQYF.

The CDR3 here is CASRRTSGRGEQFF. The CDR3 DNA sequence: TGTGCCAGCCGCCGGACTAGCGGGAGAGGGGAGCAGTTCTTC. The chain carries TRBV6-5 and TRBJ2-1, with 13 bases lining up with TRBD2. This CDR3 spans 14 amino acids. The germline V gene encodes CDR1 MNHEY and CDR2 SVGAGI. V lost 8 bases, J lost 10 bases, and 8 bases stayed unmatched.

The CDR3 loop reads CASSPDRGRGKLFF. CDR3 sequence (DNA): TGTGCCAGCTCACCCGACAGGGGGCGCGGAAAACTGTTTTTT. This chain joins TRBV18 and TRBJ1-4; 10 bases are shared with TRBD1. The length of the CDR3 is 14 residues. V shed 3 bases and J 10 bases; nucleotides not matched to a gene: 5. Germline lookup yields CDR1 KGHSH and CDR2 LQKENI.

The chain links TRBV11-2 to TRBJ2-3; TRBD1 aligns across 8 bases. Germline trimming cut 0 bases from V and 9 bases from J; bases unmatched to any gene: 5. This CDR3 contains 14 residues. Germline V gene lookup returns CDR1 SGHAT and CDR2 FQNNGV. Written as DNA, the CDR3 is TGTGCCAGCAGCTTAGAGTGGGCAGGGGGCACGCAGTATTTT. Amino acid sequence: CASSLEWAGGTQYF.